This T cell receptor (beta chain) was sequenced during a study of blood T cells in healthy people across ages (dated by TCRdb to the mid-2010s). A note on the overall study: Template switching captured roughly one uniquely barcoded TCR beta cDNA molecule per two T cells in model experiments. Using deep sequencing normalized with unique cDNA molecular identifiers, the study measured how TCR beta repertoire diversity changes with age. Four age groups were formed from the donors: young (average about 17 years), middle-aged (just under 40), aged (62) and long-lived (around 82). To avoid experimental bias, donors of different ages were spread randomly across the sequencing lanes. For two donors (one aged 18 to 29 and one aged 80 or older), the study analyzed two additional independent replicas of 1 million unique cDNA reads from the same blood draw. Study-wide findings and limitations: Bulk unsorted PBMC profiling prevented conclusive comparison of naive and antigen-experienced compartments. Observed TCR beta diversity per million T cells fell roughly linearly with age, and a significant reduction was already apparent by age roughly 41. A strong correlation was found between observed TCR beta diversity and the percentage of naive T cells measured by flow cytometry. Because the CMV infection status of the donors was unknown, age-related changes in expanded clonotypes may potentially have been confounded. Compared with the aged group, more naive CD4+ T cells, fewer expanded clones and increased TCR diversity were shown by the long-lived group, suggesting age selection. Total diversity estimates from one million sequenced T cells were considered lower bounds and underestimates.

Reading the germline V gene (reference sequence) gives CDR1 DFQATT and CDR2 SNEGSKA. The CDR3 covers 19 residues, taking in both the cysteine and the phenylalanine. The only DNA kept is the CDR3, 57 bases in frame from the first base. The library was prepared using 5' RACE. The sequencing machine was an Illumina HiSeq 2500. A second about 7 to 12 cycle PCR used a sample-barcoded 5' primer and a J-beta primer mix. Each TCR beta cDNA molecule received a unique molecular identifier from a template-switch 5' adaptor carrying 12 random nucleotides. At least 3 million CDR3-containing paired-end reads were obtained from each sample. First-strand cDNA synthesis was performed from all RNA using the Mint cDNA synthesis kit, with priming by a TRBC-specific oligonucleotide. All cDNA was treated with uracil-DNA glycosylase and then went through a first 18-cycle PCR with the universal primers M1SS and BC2_uni_R. In the paper's pipeline: Normalization of each sample was performed by random selection of 1 million high-quality reads, each carrying a distinct molecular identifier. Reads with shared molecular identifiers were discarded instead of being binned into consensus sequences. MiTCR, set to a Q25 quality threshold and the strictest error-elimination algorithm, was used for CDR3 identification, clonotype clustering and error correction. A nonparametric unseen species model with Euler transformation was used to estimate lower-bound total TCR beta diversity. TCRdb applied fastp at Q25 and MiXCR to the public reads, then kept only in-frame beta chains. Rows are unified per CDR3 protein, each entry keeping the most common DNA and genes. These V and J calls are TCRdb output, not the study's own analysis. Within this sample are 650,000 to 700,000 distinct CDR3 sequences, with roughly half of them counted one time only. The ten top clones hold approximately 12% of the sample.

This clonotype appeared once. The antigen this receptor binds is unknown. One junction end does not reproduce the germline sequence, and a read error may be involved. Systemically healthy Caucasian individuals from Russia, roughly 40 in total and aged roughly 6 to 100 years, were included as donors. About 9.1 milliliters of peripheral blood were collected from each donor into EDTA-treated Vacutainer tubes. PBMCs were isolated by Ficoll-Paque density-gradient centrifugation, with at least 7 million obtained per sample. Trizol reagent was used to extract total RNA from PBMCs, with at least 6 micrograms per sample. For every donor, an aliquot of PBMCs went through flow cytometry to measure the percentages of naive CD45RAhigh/CD27high T cells.

The rearrangement joined TRBV20-1 to TRBJ2-3; 16 middle bases align to TRBD2. Sequencing was done on a sample of blood. This receptor was obtained from an elderly woman in good health. The nucleotides are TGCAGTGCTAGAGCGACCGGACGAGGGACTAGCGGGGGGGCAGATACGCGGTATTTT. It is translated as CSARATGRGTSGGADTRYF.